A selection of T cell receptor beta chains follows, all from one sample in a study of blood T cell repertoires in COVID-19. The assay was immunoSEQ multiplex PCR, and TCRdb's table has in-frame clones only and misses some. Counted here are 150,000 or so clones, over 80% occurring once; the ten biggest clones make up 5.8%. Material for sequencing was PBMCs or T cells enriched from blood (not recorded which). The source of these receptors is a woman in her forties or fifties who had been exposed to COVID-19. The CDR3 runs from the conserved cysteine through the conserved F or W. A D gene is named only where the DNA matches it firmly. Size values are once, few and many counts, or a class for expanded clones, and some rows have none.

TRBD2	TRBJ2-4	TRBV20-1	NA	CSASPGRGAKNIQYF	TGCAGTGCTAGTCCGGGGAGGGGAGCCAAAAACATTCAGTACTTC
NA	TRBJ1-1	TRBV5-1	once	CASSLMAGQTEAFF	TGCGCCAGCAGCTTGATGGCAGGGCAAACTGAAGCTTTCTTT
NA	TRBJ1-1	TRBV27	NA	CASSPDTPTSNTEAFF	TGTGCCAGCAGCCCAGACACTCCCACGTCGAACACTGAAGCTTTCTTT
TRBD1	TRBJ1-2	TRBV19	NA	CASSRGQANYGYTF	TGTGCCAGTAGTCGGGGACAGGCTAACTATGGCTACACCTTC
TRBD1	TRBJ2-7	TRBV9	NA	CASSAGQPYEQYF	TGTGCCAGCAGCGCGGGACAGCCCTACGAGCAGTACTTC
NA	TRBJ2-7	TRBV6-5	NA	CASSLGPTGEQYF	TGTGCCAGCAGTTTAGGTCCTACGGGGGAGCAGTACTTC
NA	TRBJ1-2	TRBV5-4	NA	CASSLVERGGYGYTF	TGTGCCAGCAGCTTGGTCGAACGGGGAGGCTATGGCTACACCTTC
TRBD2	TRBJ2-1	TRBV11-2	NA	CASRIAGGENEQFF	TGTGCCAGCAGAATAGCGGGGGGGGAGAATGAGCAGTTCTTC
NA	TRBJ1-6	TRBV4-2	NA	CASSQDRGGSGYSPLHF	TGTGCCAGCAGCCAAGATAGGGGGGGGTCGGGGTATTCACCCCTCCACTTT
NA	TRBJ2-7	TRBV6-5	NA	CASTVDSAYEQYF	TGTGCCAGCACTGTGGACTCGGCGTACGAGCAGTACTTC
NA	TRBJ1-2	TRBV27	NA	CASSYQGYGYTF	TGTGCCAGCAGTTACCAGGGGTATGGCTACACCTTC
NA	TRBJ1-3	TRBV20-1	NA	CSASLPGRNTIYF	TGCAGTGCTAGTCTCCCAGGGAGGAACACCATATATTTT
TRBD1	TRBJ1-2	TRBV5-1	NA	CASSIRTGSNYGYTF	TGCGCCAGCAGCATCCGGACAGGATCTAACTATGGCTACACCTTC